This entry features one TCR beta chain sequence. Its specificity is unknown. Version v3.0 of the immunoSEQ assay was performed at survey level. Measured with immunoSEQ multiplex PCR; TCRdb has only the in-frame clones, and not every one. The top ten clones hold roughly 11% of a sample with 15,000 or so clones, 88% of them seen once. Trimming took 5 bases from V and 3 from J; bases not matched to a gene: 12. The CDR3 sequence is 18 residues long. Germline V lookup: CDR1 SGHDT, CDR2 YYEEEE. The data originate from a study of long-term antiretroviral therapy in people with HIV. Findings and caveats of the study: Compared with controls, HIV repertoires showed narrower CDR3 length ranges.

Specimen: unsorted PBMCs, collected 6.2 years after starting antiretroviral therapy. The receptor comes from a man aged 40-49 years with HIV. This chain joins TRBV5-6 and TRBJ2-3; TRBD2 matches at 13 bases. The CDR3 region has the DNA TGTGCCAGCAGTTCTCTCCTGACTAGCGGGAGGTCTACAGATACGCAGTATTTT. Translated: CASSSLLTSGRSTDTQYF. Variable domain in full (rest from reference TRBV5-6 and TRBJ2-3): DAGVTQSPTHLIKTRGQQVTLRCSPKSGHDTVSWYQQALGQGPQFIFQYYEEEERQRGNFPDRFSGHQFPNYSSELNVNALLLGDSALYLCASSSLLTSGRSTDTQYFGPGTRLTVL.